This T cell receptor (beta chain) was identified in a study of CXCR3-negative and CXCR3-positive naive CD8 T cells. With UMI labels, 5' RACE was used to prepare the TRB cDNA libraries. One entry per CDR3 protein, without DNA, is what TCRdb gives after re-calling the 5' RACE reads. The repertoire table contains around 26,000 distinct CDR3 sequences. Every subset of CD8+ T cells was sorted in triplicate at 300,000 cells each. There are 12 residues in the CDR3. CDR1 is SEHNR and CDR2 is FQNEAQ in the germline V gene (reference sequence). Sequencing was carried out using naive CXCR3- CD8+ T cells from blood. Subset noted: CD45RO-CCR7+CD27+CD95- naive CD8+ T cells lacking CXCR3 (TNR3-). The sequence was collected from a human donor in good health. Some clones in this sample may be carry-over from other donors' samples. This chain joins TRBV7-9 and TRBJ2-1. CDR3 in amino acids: CASSLGYNEQFF. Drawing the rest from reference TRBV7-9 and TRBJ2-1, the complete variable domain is DTGVSQNPRHKITKRGQNVTFRCDPISEHNRLYWYRQTLGQGPEFLTYFQNEAQLEKSRLLSDRFSAERPKGSFSTLEIQRTEQGDSAMYLCASSLGYNEQFFGPGTRLTVL.